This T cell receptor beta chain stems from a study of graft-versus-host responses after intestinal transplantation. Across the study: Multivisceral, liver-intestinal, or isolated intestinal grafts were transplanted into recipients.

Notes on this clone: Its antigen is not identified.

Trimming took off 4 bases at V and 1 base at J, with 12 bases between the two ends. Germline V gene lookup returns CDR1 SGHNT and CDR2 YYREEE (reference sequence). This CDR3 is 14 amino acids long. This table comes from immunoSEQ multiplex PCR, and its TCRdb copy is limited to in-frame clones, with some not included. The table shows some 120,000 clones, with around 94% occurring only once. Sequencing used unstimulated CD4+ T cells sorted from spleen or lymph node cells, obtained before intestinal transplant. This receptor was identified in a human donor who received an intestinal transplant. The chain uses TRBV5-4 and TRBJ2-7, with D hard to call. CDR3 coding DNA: TGTGCCAGCAGCCCAACCTACACGTCCTACGAGCAGTACTTC. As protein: CASSPTYTSYEQYF.